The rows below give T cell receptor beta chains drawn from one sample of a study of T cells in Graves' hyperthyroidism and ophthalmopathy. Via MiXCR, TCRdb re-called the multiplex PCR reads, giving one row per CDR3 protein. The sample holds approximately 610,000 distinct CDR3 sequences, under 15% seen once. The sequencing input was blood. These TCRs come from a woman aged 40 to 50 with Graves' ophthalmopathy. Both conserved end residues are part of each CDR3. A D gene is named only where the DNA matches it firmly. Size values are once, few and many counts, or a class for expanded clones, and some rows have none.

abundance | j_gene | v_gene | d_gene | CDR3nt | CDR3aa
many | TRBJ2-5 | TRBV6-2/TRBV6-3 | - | TGTGCCAGCAGTTACTCGATGGGCCAGACCTACTATCACCAAGAGACCCAGTACTTC | CASSYSMGQTYYHQETQYF
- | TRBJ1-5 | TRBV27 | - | TGTGCCAGCAGCTTGATCGGTAGAGAGCCCCAGCATTTT | CASSLIGREPQHF
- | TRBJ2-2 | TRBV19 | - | TGTGCCAGTATTACCGGGACAAGTACCGGGGAGCTGGTTTTT | CASITGTSTGELVF
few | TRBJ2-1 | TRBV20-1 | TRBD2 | TGCAGTGTCCTGACTAGCGGAGCTTACAATGAGCAGTTCTTC | CSVLTSGAYNEQFF
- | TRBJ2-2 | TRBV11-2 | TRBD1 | TGTGCCAGCAGTTTGTTTCCGGACAGGGGAGGCACCGGGGAGCTGTTTTTT | CASSLFPDRGGTGELFF
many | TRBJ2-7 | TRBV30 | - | TGTGCCTGGAGTGTACGTGACGAGCAGTACTTC | CAWSVRDEQYF
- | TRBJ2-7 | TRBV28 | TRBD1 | TGTGCCAGCAGTTTATCAGGACAGGGAAATTACTACGAGCAGTACTTC | CASSLSGQGNYYEQYF
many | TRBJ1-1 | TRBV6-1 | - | TGTGCCAGCAGAGCCGGACAGCCGAACACTGAAGCTTTCTTT | CASRAGQPNTEAFF
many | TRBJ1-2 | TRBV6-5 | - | TGTGCCAGCAGTTACAGAGGACCGTCTAACTATGGCTACACCTTC | CASSYRGPSNYGYTF
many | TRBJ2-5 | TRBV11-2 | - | TGTGCCAGCAGCTTAATAGCGGAGGGTGCCCAGTACTTC | CASSLIAEGAQYF
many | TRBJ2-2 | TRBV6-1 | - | TGTGCCAGCAGTGAAGCGGCTAGAACCGGGGAGCTGTTTTTT | CASSEAARTGELFF
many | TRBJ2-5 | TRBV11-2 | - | TGTGCCAGCAGCTTAGAATACTCTCAAGAGACCCAGTACTTC | CASSLEYSQETQYF
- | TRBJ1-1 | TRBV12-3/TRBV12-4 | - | TGTGCCAGCAGTTTTGAAAAGTCGGAAGCTTTCTTT | CASSFEKSEAFF
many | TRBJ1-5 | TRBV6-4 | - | TGTGCCAGCACCTTATGGGGGGGGGGGACGACACCCAGGAATCAGCCCCAGCATTTT | CASTLWGGGTTPRNQPQHF
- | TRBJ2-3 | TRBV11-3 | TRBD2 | TGTGCCAGCAGCTCACACGGGGGGTTCACAGATACGCAGTATTTT | CASSSHGGFTDTQYF
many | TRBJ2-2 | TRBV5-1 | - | TGCGCCAGCAGGAGGACGACGAACACCGGGGAGCTGTTTTTT | CASRRTTNTGELFF
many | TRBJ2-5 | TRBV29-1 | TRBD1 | TGCAGCACCATCGGGGGACAGGGGTTTCGGGAGACCCAGTACTTC | CSTIGGQGFRETQYF
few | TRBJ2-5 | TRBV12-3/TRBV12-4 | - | TGTGCCAGTTCTGATTGGGGGGCCGGAGAGACCCAGTACTTC | CASSDWGAGETQYF
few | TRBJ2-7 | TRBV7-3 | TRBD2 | TGTGCCAGCAGCTCCCCTGGGTGGACTAGCGGGTTAACCTACGAGCAGTACTTC | CASSSPGWTSGLTYEQYF
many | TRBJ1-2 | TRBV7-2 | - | TGTGCCAGCAGCCCGCTTGAGGGGCTTGGCTACACCTTC | CASSPLEGLGYTF
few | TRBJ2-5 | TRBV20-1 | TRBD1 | TGCAGTGCTGAACTTCCGGGACAGGGTTTAGAGACCCAGTACTTC | CSAELPGQGLETQYF
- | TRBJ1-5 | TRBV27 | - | TGTGCCAGCAGTTTATCCTTTCGGGGGATGGGTAGCAATCAGCCCCAGCATTTT | CASSLSFRGMGSNQPQHF
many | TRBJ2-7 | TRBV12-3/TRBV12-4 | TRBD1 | TGTGCCAGCAGTCCACCCGGGACAGGGGTCCACGAGCAGTACTTC | CASSPPGTGVHEQYF
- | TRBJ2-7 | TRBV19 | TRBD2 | TGTGCCAGTAGCCCGGGACTAGCGGGAGGGAGTACGTACGAGCAGTACTTC | CASSPGLAGGSTYEQYF
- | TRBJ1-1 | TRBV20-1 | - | TGCAGTGCTAGAAGACCCCTGAACACTGAAGCTTTCTTT | CSARRPLNTEAFF
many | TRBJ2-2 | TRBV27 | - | TGTGCCAGCAGTTTGAACGGAAAACCGAACACCGGGGAGCTGTTTTTT | CASSLNGKPNTGELFF
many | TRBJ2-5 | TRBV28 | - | TGTGCCAGCAGTTTGGGGCTAGGTCAGACCCAGTACTTC | CASSLGLGQTQYF
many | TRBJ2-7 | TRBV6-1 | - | TGTGCCAGCAGTGAAGAGTCGGGTGGGTCCTACGAGCAGTACTTC | CASSEESGGSYEQYF
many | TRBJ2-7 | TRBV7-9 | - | TGTGCCAGCAGCCAATCAGGGGTGGGGCCCTACGAGCAGTACTTC | CASSQSGVGPYEQYF
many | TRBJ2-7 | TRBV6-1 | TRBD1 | TGTGCCAGCACCCTAGGGACAGGGCAGCACTACGAGCAGTACTTC | CASTLGTGQHYEQYF
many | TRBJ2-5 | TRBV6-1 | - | TGTGCCAGCAGCGAGTCGGGACGAGAGGAGACCCAGTACTTC | CASSESGREETQYF
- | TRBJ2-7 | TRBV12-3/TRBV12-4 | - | TGTGCCAGCAGTTTAAGGGAGCTTCTACCCGAGCAGTACTTC | CASSLRELLPEQYF
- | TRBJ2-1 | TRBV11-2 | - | TGTGCCAGCAGCTTGGAGGTCGCGGGCAATGAGCAGTTCTTC | CASSLEVAGNEQFF
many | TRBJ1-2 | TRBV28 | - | TGTGCCAGCAGGTACAGGGTTAACTATGGCTACACCTTC | CASRYRVNYGYTF
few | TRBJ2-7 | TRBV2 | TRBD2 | TGTGCCAGCATTGGGACTAGCGGCAGATCGGAGCAGTACTTC | CASIGTSGRSEQYF
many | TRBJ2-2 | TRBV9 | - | TGTGCCAGCAGCATTCAGGGAGTGGTAGGTCCCGGGGAGCTGTTTTTT | CASSIQGVVGPGELFF
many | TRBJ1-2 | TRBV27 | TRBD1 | TGTGCCAGCAGTCGGGACAGGGTTTTCGGCTACACCTTC | CASSRDRVFGYTF
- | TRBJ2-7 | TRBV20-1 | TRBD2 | TGCAGTGCTGGACAGGTCGGGACTAGCGGGAGACGGGGGCAGTACTTC | CSAGQVGTSGRRGQYF
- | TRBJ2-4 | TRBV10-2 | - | TGCGCCAGCAGTGAGTCGTTAGGGGGAGCGGGCGACATTCAGTACTTC | CASSESLGGAGDIQYF
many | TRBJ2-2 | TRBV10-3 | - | TGTGCCATCGGGGTAGCAGAAACGAACACCGGGGAGCTGTTTTTT | CAIGVAETNTGELFF
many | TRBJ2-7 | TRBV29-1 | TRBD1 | TGCAGCGTTGAAAAAGACAGGGATAACGAGCAGTACTTC | CSVEKDRDNEQYF
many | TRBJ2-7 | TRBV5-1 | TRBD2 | TGCGCCAGCAGCTTGGCTTCTCGCGGGAGCTCCTACGAGCAGTACTTC | CASSLASRGSSYEQYF
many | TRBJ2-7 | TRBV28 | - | TGTGCCAGCAGTCAAATTATCATCCAGGCCTACGAGCAGTACTTC | CASSQIIIQAYEQYF
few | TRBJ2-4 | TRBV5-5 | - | TGTGCCAGCAGCTTTATCCCGGACATTCAGTACTTC | CASSFIPDIQYF
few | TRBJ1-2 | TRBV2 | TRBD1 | TGTGCCAGCAGTCCGGGACAGGGCATTTTCTATGGCTACACCTTC | CASSPGQGIFYGYTF
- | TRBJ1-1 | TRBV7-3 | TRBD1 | TGTGCCAGCAGTTTATCCACAGGGGTCAAAACTGAAGCTTTCTTT | CASSLSTGVKTEAFF
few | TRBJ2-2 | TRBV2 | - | TGTGCCAGCGGGAACAGGGACGACGGGGAGCTGTTTTTT | CASGNRDDGELFF
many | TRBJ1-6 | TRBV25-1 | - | TGTGCCAGCAGTGCCTTACTCAGCTCCTATAATTCACCCCCCCACTTT | CASSALLSSYNSPPHF